Below are 4 T cell receptor beta chains sequenced from a single sample in a study of blood T cell repertoires in COVID-19. Using immunoSEQ multiplex PCR, the repertoire was profiled, and TCRdb retains in-frame clones only, with some absent. This table has 350,000 to 400,000 clones, approximately 86% appearing once. Sequenced: peripheral blood. These TCRs come from a woman aged 55-75 years with COVID-19, enrolled during active disease.

This chain connects TRBV6-6 to TRBJ1-1; TRBD1 matches at 7 bases. The V and J ends lost 6 bases and 2 bases, in that order; junction bases with no gene match: 9. There are 15 residues in the CDR3. The germline gives CDR1 MNHNY, CDR2 SVGAGI (reference sequence). The CDR3 region is CASRSGDRPNTEAFF. The CDR3 coding sequence is TGTGCCAGCAGGTCAGGGGACAGACCCAACACTGAAGCTTTCTTT.

V and J are TRBV7-8 and TRBJ2-3; D might be TRBD2 (6 bases). Germline-derived CDR1 and CDR2 are SGHVS and FQNEAQ. This CDR3 is 14 amino acids long. V gave up 6 bases and J gave up 2 bases, with 12 bases separating them. CDR3 DNA sequence: TGTGCCAGCAGAGGGTGGAGGGACACAGATACGCAGTATTTT. Its translation: CASRGWRDTDTQYF.

This chain links TRBV7-8 with TRBJ1-2, with a tentative D call TRBD1 (6 bases). CDR1 is SGHVS and CDR2 is FQNEAQ in the germline V gene. CDR3 length equals 15 residues. The germline V and J ends were trimmed by 0 bases and 3 bases, with 11 bases remaining between them. This CDR3 is CASSLAPTGDYGYTF. CDR3 DNA: TGTGCCAGCAGCTTAGCGCCGACAGGAGACTATGGCTACACCTTC.

V is TRBV30 and J is TRBJ2-7, with 7 bases lining up with TRBD1. The CDR3 is 14 amino acids. Looked up from germline, CDR1 is GTSNPN and CDR2 is SVGIG (reference sequence). The junction had 4 bases not matched to a gene; V was cut back by 2 bases and J by 0 bases. CDR3 loop: CAWSPAGGSYEQYF. CDR3 coding DNA: TGTGCCTGGAGTCCAGCAGGGGGCTCCTACGAGCAGTACTTC.